Sequencing of this T cell receptor (beta chain) was carried out in a study of Graves' ophthalmopathy and Graves' hyperthyroidism. Hyperthyroidism patients, all newly diagnosed, had under 2 months' duration and ages of 18 to 65. The diagnostic workup employed clinical symptoms, serum thyroxine, TRAb, thyroid ultrasound and orbital computed tomography. CDR3 regions of TCR beta were amplified from RNA transcripts. Scientists carried out first-round RT-PCR using HTBI primers and then a second-round multiplex PCR. TCRdb called the multiplex PCR reads again in MiXCR, with one record for every CDR3 protein. The profile shows under 800,000 distinct CDR3 sequences, 20% to 25% of them singletons. Germline V lookup: CDR1 SGHAT, CDR2 FQNNGV. CDR3 length equals 17 residues. The ends lost 1 base at V and 4 bases at J; junction bases unmatched: 10.

What was sequenced was peripheral blood. The chain links TRBV11-2 to TRBJ2-7; 10 bases match TRBD1. The TCR sequence derives from a woman between 18 and 29 years old with stable Graves' hyperthyroidism. Some clones in this sample may be carry-over from other donors' samples. The CDR3 DNA follows: TGTGCCAGCAGCTTAGGTCTTTCGGGACAGGGGCAGTACGAGCAGTACTTC. The encoded protein is CASSLGLSGQGQYEQYF.